Presented here are 16 T cell receptor beta chains from one specimen sequenced in a study of human T cells and chemical hapten exposure. Time point meaning: pre-sensitization, week 0. Treatment in this sample: therapeutic diphenylcyclopropenone sensitization with weekly scalp DPC. TCRdb independently ran MiXCR on the RACE reads; one entry per CDR3 protein. Altogether some 250,000 distinct CDR3 sequences are present, around 7.3% being singletons, with the ten largest covering roughly 1.2%. The sample consisted of whole blood, taken in connection with sensitization to the hapten diphenylcyclopropenone (DPC). The origin of the receptors is a young man with alopecia areata. Some clones in this sample may be carry-over from other donors' samples.

The chain employs TRBV20-1 and TRBJ1-2; D perhaps matches TRBD1 (6 bases). V was cut by 0 bases and J by 3 bases, with 11 bases left in between. This CDR3 is built from 14 residues. CDR1 and CDR2 (germline): DFQATT, SNEGSKA (reference sequence). The CDR3 sequence: CSARDPGEDYGYTF. The CDR3 coding sequence is TGCAGTGCTAGAGATCCAGGGGAGGACTATGGCTACACCTTC.

This clonotype was detected only a few times. The chain carries TRBV6-5 and TRBJ1-3; D is uncertain. Germline V lookup: CDR1 MNHEY, CDR2 SVGAGI. This CDR3 has 15 residues. Trimming left V 0 bases short and J 0 bases short, with 6 bases between. Here the CDR3 DNA reads TGTGCCAGCAGTTACTCGGCGGGCTCTGGAAACACCATATATTTT. As protein: CASSYSAGSGNTIYF.

Only a few counts were recorded for this clonotype. The chain carries TRBV5-6 and TRBJ1-1; a possible D gene is TRBD1 (5 bases). The V gene lost 2 bases and the J gene lost 4 bases, with 12 bases spanning the gap. The length of the CDR3 is 14 residues. Germline CDR1 and CDR2: SGHDT and YYEEEE. The DNA of the CDR3 is TGTGCCAGCAGCTTTCCCCGGGGCCTCACTGAAGCTTTCTTT. Its translation is CASSFPRGLTEAFF. Supplemented by reference TRBV5-6 and TRBJ1-1, the full variable domain reads DAGVTQSPTHLIKTRGQQVTLRCSPKSGHDTVSWYQQALGQGPQFIFQYYEEEERQRGNFPDRFSGHQFPNYSSELNVNALLLGDSALYLCASSFPRGLTEAFFGQGTRLTVV.

This clonotype occurred a few times. This sequence joins TRBV29-1 and TRBJ1-2; no clear D. Trimming took 4 bases from V and 8 from J, leaving 14 bases between them. The germline V gene encodes CDR1 SQVTM and CDR2 ANQGSEA. CDR3 size: 12 residues. The CDR3 protein is CSVGLLGEGYTF. CDR3 coding DNA: TGCAGCGTTGGTCTGTTGGGAGAGGGCTACACCTTC. The variable domain in full, completed from reference TRBV29-1 and TRBJ1-2, reads SAVISQKPSRDICQRGTSLTIQCQVDSQVTMMFWYRQQPGQSLTLIATANQGSEATYESGFVIDKFPISRPNLTFSTLTVSNMSPEDSSIYLCSVGLLGEGYTFGSGTRLTVV.

The chain employs TRBV12-3 or TRBV12-4 and TRBJ1-2; tentative D call: TRBD1 (6 bases). V gave up 3 bases and J gave up 2 bases, with 10 bases separating them. This CDR3 spans 14 amino acids. The CDR3 sequence is CASSFPGVNYGYTF. The CDR3 DNA reads TGTGCCAGCAGTTTTCCAGGGGTAAACTATGGCTACACCTTC.

This clonotype was seen ten or more times. The rearrangement links TRBV2 to TRBJ2-2; 9 bases agree with TRBD1. CDR3 length: 15 residues. Trimming took 6 bases from V and 5 from J; bases not matched to a gene: 7. The germline V gene encodes CDR1 SNHLY and CDR2 FYNNEI. CDR3: CASSLQGAGTGELFF. CDR3 sequence (DNA): TGTGCCAGCAGCTTACAGGGGGCCGGGACCGGGGAGCTGTTTTTT.

In this sample, this clonotype turned up a few times. The chain combines TRBV4-1 with TRBJ1-1; TRBD1 matches 9 bases. The CDR3 loop spans 14 amino acids. J lost 7 bases, V lost 2 bases, and 5 bases had no gene match. The germline V gene encodes CDR1 MGHRA and CDR2 YSYEKL. The CDR3: CASSQYRGQIEAFF. The CDR3 nucleotides read TGCGCCAGCAGCCAATACAGGGGGCAGATTGAAGCTTTCTTT.

This clonotype was counted many times. The chain carries TRBV4-3 and TRBJ1-3, with D unresolved. Deletions cut 0 bases from V and 0 bases from J, with 9 bases between. The CDR3 totals 16 residues. Germline CDR1 LGHNA, CDR2 YSLEER. DNA of the CDR3: TGCGCCAGCAGCCAAGATCCCGGGATCTCTGGAAACACCATATATTTT. Protein sequence: CASSQDPGISGNTIYF.

The sample holds a few counts of this clonotype. The J gene is TRBJ1-5, the V gene TRBV10-3; D call uncertain. Germline V gives CDR1 ENHRY, CDR2 SYGVKD. The germline V and J ends were trimmed by 3 bases and 0 bases, with 6 bases remaining between them. The CDR3 sequence is 14 residues long. The CDR3 sequence is CAISEGSSNQPQHF. In DNA, the CDR3 is TGTGCCATCAGTGAAGGTTCTAGCAATCAGCCCCAGCATTTT.

This clonotype has more than one count but fewer than ten. The rearrangement links TRBV6-6 to TRBJ1-3, with D uncertain. V dropped 4 bases and J dropped 2 bases, with 12 bases sitting between them. This CDR3 contains 15 residues. CDR1 and CDR2 from the germline V gene are MNHNY and SVGAGI (reference sequence). CDR3 residues: CASSSYSGAGNTIYF. The CDR3 DNA reads as TGTGCCAGCAGTTCGTACAGTGGCGCTGGAAACACCATATATTTT.

This clonotype occurred a few times. Here the CDR3 reads CSARLAGVEETQYF. The CDR3 bases are TGCAGTGCTAGACTAGCGGGGGTGGAAGAGACCCAGTACTTC. V usage is TRBV20-1 and J usage is TRBJ2-5, with 10 bases identical to TRBD2. Unmatched junction bases numbered 3, after V lost 2 bases and J lost 3 bases. CDR1 is DFQATT and CDR2 is SNEGSKA in the germline V gene (reference sequence). The CDR3 is 14 amino acids.

This clonotype was found a few times. The rearrangement joins TRBV2 to TRBJ2-5, with D perhaps assigned TRBD1 or TRBD2 (5 bases each). Germline V gene sequence: CDR1 SNHLY, CDR2 FYNNEI. V lost 0 bases and J 0 bases, leaving 17 bases between the germline ends. This CDR3 has 18 amino acids. The CDR3: CASSEAAWAGTNQETQYF. The CDR3 DNA reads as TGTGCCAGCAGTGAAGCAGCCTGGGCCGGGACCAACCAAGAGACCCAGTACTTC. Combining the CDR3 with reference TRBV2 and TRBJ2-5 gives the whole variable domain EPEVTQTPSHQVTQMGQEVILRCVPISNHLYFYWYRQILGQKVEFLVSFYNNEISEKSEIFDDQFSVERPDGSNFTLKIRSTKLEDSAMYFCASSEAAWAGTNQETQYFGPGTRLLVL.

This chain connects TRBV2 to TRBJ2-3; tentative D call: TRBD1 (6 bases). Between the trimmed V and J ends, which lost 5 bases and 0 bases, there was a span of 15 bases. Germline V gives CDR1 SNHLY, CDR2 FYNNEI. The CDR3 is made up of 16 amino acids. In DNA, the CDR3 is TGTGCCAGCAGTCAAAGCCGGGGACAAAGCACAGATACGCAGTATTTT. It translates to CASSQSRGQSTDTQYF. The complete variable domain, with remaining parts taken from reference TRBV2 and TRBJ2-3, reads EPEVTQTPSHQVTQMGQEVILRCVPISNHLYFYWYRQILGQKVEFLVSFYNNEISEKSEIFDDQFSVERPDGSNFTLKIRSTKLEDSAMYFCASSQSRGQSTDTQYFGPGTRLTVL.

This clonotype has a count of ten or more. V gene TRBV7-2 combines with J gene TRBJ2-7; D gene uncertain. Trimming cost V 4 bases and J 2 bases, with 12 bases left between them. CDR3 length equals 14 residues. Germline CDR1 reads SGHTA; CDR2 reads FQGNSA. The CDR3 is CASSYGRKTYEQYF. The CDR3 DNA reads as TGTGCCAGCAGCTACGGACGGAAGACCTACGAGCAGTACTTC.

At least ten counts were recorded for this clonotype. V is TRBV29-1 and J is TRBJ2-1, with a possible D match to TRBD1 (5 bases). The germline V gene has CDR1 SQVTM and CDR2 ANQGSEA. CDR3 length: 13 residues. V lost 4 bases and J lost 7, with 14 bases in between. The CDR3 coding sequence is TGCAGCGTTGTGCAGGGTTGGCGGAATGAGCAGTTCTTC. Residues: CSVVQGWRNEQFF.

The chain is built from TRBV7-6 and TRBJ2-7, with a weak D call TRBD2 (5 bases). The V gene's germline CDR1 is SGHVS and CDR2 FNYEAQ. Trimming shortened V by 5 bases and J by 3 bases, and 11 bases separated the two germline ends. The CDR3 loop spans 13 amino acids. CDR3 DNA sequence: TGTGCCAGCAGCCGCGGACTTATCTACGAGCAGTACGTC. Translating it yields CASSRGLIYEQYV.